One and the same sample provided the 23 T cell receptor beta chains below, sequenced in a study of cytomegalovirus exposure and HLA in healthy donors. Amplification used 60 Vbeta primers and 13 Jbeta primers. Assay used: immunoSEQ multiplex PCR; TCRdb lists only in-frame clones, some missing. The data contain some 110,000 clones, roughly 68% of them singletons. Sample: PBMCs. Receptors were obtained from a man aged 30-40 years in good health and CMV-seropositive.

V and J are TRBV13 and TRBJ2-3; a possible D gene is TRBD1 (6 bases). The CDR3 is made up of 17 amino acids. Trimming took off 5 bases at V and 2 bases at J, with 20 bases between the two ends. Germline-derived CDR1 and CDR2 are PRHDT and FYEKMQ (reference sequence). In DNA, the CDR3 is TGTGCCAGCAGCCGAGAAGGACAGTACCTAATCACAGATACGCAGTATTTT. It translates to CASSREGQYLITDTQYF.

CDR3 sequence reads: CASSPTTAYNEQFF. The CDR3 nucleotides are TGTGCCAGCAGCCCGACTACCGCTTACAATGAGCAGTTCTTC. The chain uses TRBV7-9 and TRBJ2-1, with TRBD2 as a possible D gene (5 bases). Trimming stripped 5 bases from V and 4 bases from J, with 12 bases between. Germline V gene lookup returns CDR1 SEHNR and CDR2 FQNEAQ (reference sequence). The CDR3 runs 14 residues.

The chain recombines TRBV11-3 with TRBJ2-1; a possible D gene is TRBD2 (5 bases). The V and J ends lost 5 bases and 6 bases respectively, with 11 bases between them. The CDR3 covers 13 residues. Germline V gene lookup returns CDR1 SGHNT and CDR2 YENEEA. As DNA, the CDR3 is TGTGCCAGCAGCCCCCAGGACTTCAATGAGCAGTTCTTC. Its protein is CASSPQDFNEQFF.

This clone was observed a few times. The J gene is TRBJ1-1, the V gene TRBV6-4, with D possibly matching TRBD1 (5 bases). V was shortened by 4 bases and J by 7 bases, with 13 bases between the two germline ends. Looked up from germline, CDR1 is MRHNA and CDR2 is SNTAGT. This CDR3 spans 13 amino acids. The DNA for the CDR3 is TGTGCCAGCAGTGTCTTCTCAGGGAATGAAGCTTTCTTT. This gives the protein CASSVFSGNEAFF.

This chain connects TRBV14 to TRBJ1-1, with a weak D call TRBD1 (5 bases). CDR1 SGHDN and CDR2 FVKESK come from the germline V gene. The V end lost 5 bases, the J end lost 4 bases, and 8 bases lay between the germline ends. This CDR3 spans 12 amino acids. CDR3 sequence (DNA): TGTGCCAGCAGCGGGAGGGGCACTGAAGCTTTCTTT. Encoded protein: CASSGRGTEAFF.

This clone is a singleton in its sample. The chain uses TRBV4-3 and TRBJ2-1; 14 nucleotides line up with TRBD2. Germline V gene lookup returns CDR1 LGHNA and CDR2 YSLEER. CDR3 size: 20 residues. V gave up 4 bases and J gave up 0 bases; unmatched junction bases: 11. The CDR3 region is CASSRRLAGGPTSSYNEQFF. The CDR3 region has the DNA TGCGCCAGCAGCCGAAGACTAGCGGGAGGGCCTACCAGCTCCTACAATGAGCAGTTCTTC.

This sequence joins TRBV4-3 and TRBJ2-5; TRBD2 agrees at 11 bases. CDR3 length: 15 residues. The ends lost 3 bases at V and 3 bases at J; junction bases unmatched: 3. CDR1 is LGHNA, CDR2 YSLEER, per germline. The CDR3 nucleotides read TGCGCCAGCAGCCAGCGACTAGCGGGAAAAGAGACCCAGTACTTC. Translation gives CASSQRLAGKETQYF.

The chain recombines TRBV21-1 with TRBJ2-6; TRBD1, the D gene given by the table, was not confirmed from the DNA. TRBV21-1 is designated a pseudogene. The CDR3 totals 17 residues. The CDR3 loop is CASSRTGAVSGANVLTF. The CDR3, as DNA: TGTGCCAGCAGTCGGACAGGGGCCGTCTCTGGGGCCAACGTCCTGACTTTC.

The CDR3 DNA reads as TGTGCCAGCAGCCTGAGCTCCTACAATGAGCAGTTCTTC. This gives the protein CASSLSSYNEQFF. This rearrangement joins TRBV28 to TRBJ2-1; unclear D gene. Germline CDR1 MDHEN, CDR2 SYDVKM. The CDR3 loop spans 13 amino acids. V lost 6 bases and J 0 bases, leaving 6 bases between the germline ends. Full variable domain (missing parts from reference TRBV28 and TRBJ2-1): DVKVTQSSRYLVKRTGEKVFLECVQDMDHENMFWYRQDPGLGLRLIYFSYDVKMKEKGDIPEGYSVSREKKERFSLILESASTNQTSMYLCASSLSSYNEQFFGPGTRLTVL.

The chain links TRBV19 to TRBJ1-4, with unresolved D. Germline CDR1 LNHDA, CDR2 SQIVND (reference sequence). Trimming pared 3 bases from V and 11 bases from J, leaving 10 bases between. This CDR3 is built from 12 residues. This CDR3 is CASSIRVSKLFF. The CDR3 nucleotides are TGTGCCAGTAGTATTCGGGTATCGAAACTGTTTTTT.

V usage is TRBV9 and J usage is TRBJ2-7, with 7 bases that match TRBD2. Losses at the gene ends were 8 bases for V and 6 bases for J; bases not matched to a gene: 14. Germline CDR1 reads SGDLS; CDR2 reads YYNGEE. This CDR3 is 14 amino acids long. The DNA for the CDR3 is TGTGCCAGTACGGGGGGAGGGCCTAAATGCGAGCAGTACGTC. It specifies CASTGGGPKCEQYV.

The chain is built from TRBV11-3 and TRBJ2-5; D not certain. The V end was cut by 2 bases, the J end by 1 base, with 8 bases between. The CDR3 has 14 residues. Germline loops: CDR1 SGHNT, CDR2 YENEEA. CDR3 region: CASSLRHLQETQYF. Here the CDR3 DNA reads TGTGCCAGCAGCTTAAGACACCTCCAAGAGACCCAGTACTTC.

This clone was seen more than once but under ten times. This chain joins TRBV11-2 and TRBJ2-2; 8 nucleotides align to TRBD2. This CDR3 contains 17 residues. Trimming removed 3 bases from V and 3 bases from J; junction bases left unmatched: 9. From germline, CDR1 is SGHAT and CDR2 FQNNGV. CDR3 amino acids: CASSLVGGATYTGELFF. CDR3 in DNA: TGTGCCAGCAGCTTGGTCGGGGGGGCGACCTACACCGGGGAGCTGTTTTTT.

Here the CDR3 reads CASSWAAPLQETQYF. DNA for the CDR3: TGTGCCAGCAGTTGGGCAGCCCCTTTACAAGAGACCCAGTACTTC. This chain uses TRBV27 with TRBJ2-5; unclear D gene. V shed 4 bases and J shed 2 bases, with 14 bases lying between them. The length of the CDR3 is 15 residues. The germline V gene has CDR1 MNHEY and CDR2 SMNVEV (reference sequence).

V gene TRBV23-1 combines with J gene TRBJ1-3; TRBD1 might be the D (6 bases). TRBV23-1 has ORF status, its function being uncertain. The CDR3 runs to 18 residues. Trimming left V 2 bases short and J 1 base short, with 18 bases between. CDR3 sequence: CASSQKLRQVSSGNTIYF. Here the CDR3 DNA reads TGCGCCAGCAGTCAAAAGCTCCGACAGGTTAGTTCTGGAAACACCATATATTTT.

The chain links TRBV28 to TRBJ2-1; 7 nucleotides line up with TRBD1. Germline CDR1 is MDHEN and CDR2 is SYDVKM. CDR3 length: 15 amino acids. J gave up 7 bases and V 7 bases, and 13 bases lay outside the gene matches. CDR3 nucleotide sequence: TGTGCCAGCACCATAGAGACAGGGAGTGGTAATGAGCAGTTCTTC. Translated: CASTIETGSGNEQFF.

This rearrangement joins TRBV7-2 to TRBJ2-1; D is unresolved. The V gene lost 2 bases and the J gene lost 9 bases, with 5 bases spanning the gap. In germline, CDR1 is SGHTA, CDR2 FQGNSA. The length of the CDR3 is 11 residues. The CDR3 DNA reads as TGTGCCAGCAGCTTAAGAGGTGAGCAGTTCTTC. It codes for CASSLRGEQFF.

CDR3 in DNA: TGCAGCGTCGAGGGAGCCAGGCTCCAAGAGACCCAGTACTTC. Amino acid sequence: CSVEGARLQETQYF. The J gene is TRBJ2-5, the V gene TRBV29-1; a weak D match, TRBD2 (5 bases). V shed 6 bases and J shed 1 base, with 15 bases lying between them. This CDR3 comprises 14 residues. CDR1 and CDR2 from the germline V gene are SQVTM and ANQGSEA.

This sequence joins TRBV28 and TRBJ1-1; the match to TRBD1 covers 8 bases. The junction had 7 bases not matched to a gene; V was cut back by 5 bases and J by 5 bases. The CDR3 extends over 14 amino acids. Germline V lookup: CDR1 MDHEN, CDR2 SYDVKM. The CDR3 protein is CASSNLRQGTEAFF. The CDR3 DNA sequence: TGTGCCAGCAGTAACCTCAGACAGGGGACTGAAGCTTTCTTT.

V is TRBV7-3 and J is TRBJ2-2; D call uncertain. V gave up 4 bases and J gave up 2 bases, with 2 bases separating them. The CDR3 totals 12 residues. Germline-derived CDR1 and CDR2 are SGHTA and FQGTGA. The CDR3 DNA reads TGTGCCAGCAGCTCAAACACCGGGGAGCTGTTTTTT. Its protein is CASSSNTGELFF.

V usage is TRBV27 and J usage is TRBJ2-3; D gene ambiguous. The CDR3 has 13 amino acids. V was shortened by 7 bases and J by 6 bases, with 14 bases between the two germline ends. Germline V gene data show CDR1 as MNHEY and CDR2 as SMNVEV (reference sequence). The CDR3 reads CASNRDPRDTQYF. CDR3 nucleotide sequence: TGTGCCAGCAATCGAGATCCGCGGGATACGCAGTATTTT.

The sample holds a few counts of this clone. The chain has TRBV5-1 and TRBJ1-2, with TRBD1 matching over 10 bases. Germline V gene lookup returns CDR1 SGHRS and CDR2 YFSETQ. V shed 0 bases, J shed 8 bases, and the junction held 4 bases outside the gene matches. The CDR3 contains 14 residues. CDR3 in DNA: TGCGCCAGCAGCTTGGGGGGACAGGGGTACGGCTACACCTTC. This encodes CASSLGGQGYGYTF.

V and J are TRBV5-1 and TRBJ1-1; tentatively, D is TRBD1 (5 bases). Germline V gene data show CDR1 as SGHRS and CDR2 as YFSETQ. This CDR3 is 16 amino acids long. The V gene lost 5 bases and the J gene lost 1 base, with 18 bases spanning the gap. CDR3 coding DNA: TGCGCCAGCAGGTTGAAGGGCAGGGTAGCGAACACTGAAGCTTTCTTT. It specifies CASRLKGRVANTEAFF.